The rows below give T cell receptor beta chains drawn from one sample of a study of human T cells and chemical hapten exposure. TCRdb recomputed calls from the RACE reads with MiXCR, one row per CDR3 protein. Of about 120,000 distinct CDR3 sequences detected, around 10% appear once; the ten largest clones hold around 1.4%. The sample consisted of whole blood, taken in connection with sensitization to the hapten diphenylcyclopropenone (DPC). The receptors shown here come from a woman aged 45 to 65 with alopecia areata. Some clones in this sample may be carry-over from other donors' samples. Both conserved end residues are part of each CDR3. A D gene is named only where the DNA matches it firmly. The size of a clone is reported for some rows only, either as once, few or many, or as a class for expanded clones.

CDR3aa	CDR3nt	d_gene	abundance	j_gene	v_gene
CSVRQAVNTEAFF	TGCAGCGTCCGACAGGCTGTGAACACTGAAGCTTTCTTT	.	many	TRBJ1-1	TRBV29-1
CASSLDRNEQYF	TGTGCCAGCAGCCTTGACCGGAACGAGCAGTACTTC	.	many	TRBJ2-7	TRBV5-5
CASSLSRSPLHF	TGTGCCAGCAGCCTCTCCCGCTCACCCCTCCACTTT	.	.	TRBJ1-6	TRBV28
CSVGHRGSYNEQFF	TGCAGCGTTGGACACCGGGGCTCCTACAATGAGCAGTTCTTC	.	many	TRBJ2-1	TRBV29-1
CSARSNYGYTF	TGCAGTGCCCGGTCTAACTATGGCTACACCTTC	.	.	TRBJ1-2	TRBV20-1
CATSWDRGETQYF	TGTGCCACCTCGTGGGACAGGGGAGAGACCCAGTACTTC	TRBD1	many	TRBJ2-5	TRBV12-3/TRBV12-4
CASSSNPTGAQGQPQHF	TGTGCCAGCAGCTCAAACCCGACAGGCGCGCAGGGTCAGCCCCAGCATTTT	.	few	TRBJ1-5	TRBV7-2
CASSLEQPQHF	TGTGCCAGCAGTTTAGAACAGCCCCAGCATTTT	.	.	TRBJ1-5	TRBV28
CASSLQTVTSSYNEQFF	TGCGCCAGCAGCCTACAGACAGTTACTTCCTCCTACAATGAGCAGTTCTTC	.	many	TRBJ2-1	TRBV5-1
CASSHRTSGRVTDTQYF	TGTGCCAGCAGCCATCGGACTAGCGGTCGTGTCACAGATACGCAGTATTTT	TRBD2	many	TRBJ2-3	TRBV7-2
CASSPIPGLQINQPQHF	TGTGCCAGCAGCCCAATACCGGGACTCCAGATTAATCAGCCCCAGCATTTT	.	many	TRBJ1-5	TRBV28
CSVVGDEQFF	TGCAGCGTTGTAGGGGATGAGCAGTTCTTC	.	.	TRBJ2-1	TRBV29-1
CASTKPGGTYEQYF	TGTGCCAGTACGAAACCGGGCGGCACCTACGAGCAGTACTTC	.	few	TRBJ2-7	TRBV19
CASSPGLGNEQFF	TGTGCCAGCTCACCGGGCCTGGGAAATGAGCAGTTCTTC	.	.	TRBJ2-1	TRBV18
CASSPIQGTGNTIYF	TGTGCCAGCTCACCCATACAGGGAACTGGAAACACCATATATTTT	.	many	TRBJ1-3	TRBV18
CASSPMEKSAEAFF	TGTGCCAGCTCACCGATGGAAAAGAGCGCTGAAGCTTTCTTT	.	many	TRBJ1-1	TRBV18
CASLEAWLKTQYF	TGTGCCAGCTTGGAGGCCTGGCTGAAGACCCAGTACTTC	.	many	TRBJ2-5	TRBV2
CASSFTGRTDTQYF	TGTGCCAGCAGTTTTACTGGGCGCACAGATACGCAGTATTTT	.	.	TRBJ2-3	TRBV28
CASSYGQYYEQYF	TGTGCCAGCAGTTACGGACAGTACTACGAGCAGTACTTC	.	many	TRBJ2-7	TRBV6-5
CASSEARLAGKNIQYF	TGTGCCAGCAGTGAAGCGCGGCTAGCGGGCAAAAACATTCAGTACTTC	TRBD2	few	TRBJ2-4	TRBV2
CASSYNRIRGSPLHF	TGTGCCAGCAGTTACAACCGGATCCGGGGTTCACCCCTCCACTTT	.	few	TRBJ1-6	TRBV6-5
CASTLWRGALEQYF	TGTGCCAGCACCCTGTGGCGGGGCGCGTTGGAGCAGTACTTC	.	many	TRBJ2-7	TRBV11-2
CSGAGTYYNEQFF	TGCAGTGGAGCCGGGACCTACTACAATGAGCAGTTCTTC	.	.	TRBJ2-1	TRBV20-1
CASSSIGTENTEAFF	TGTGCCAGCAGCTCGATCGGGACAGAGAACACTGAAGCTTTCTTT	TRBD1	.	TRBJ1-1	TRBV27
CASSRDSYEQYF	TGTGCCAGCAGCAGGGACTCCTACGAGCAGTACTTC	.	many	TRBJ2-7	TRBV13
CASSPGLADTQYF	TGTGCCAGCAGCCCGGGACTCGCCGATACGCAGTATTTT	.	few	TRBJ2-3	TRBV7-2
CASSLDILYQETQYF	TGTGCCAGCAGTCTGGACATCCTCTACCAAGAGACCCAGTACTTC	.	few	TRBJ2-5	TRBV28
CASTLRRSNQPQHF	TGTGCCAGCACCCTCAGGCGGAGCAATCAGCCCCAGCATTTT	.	few	TRBJ1-5	TRBV28
CASSYSGTGGNMYEQYF	TGTGCCAGCAGTTACTCGGGGACAGGGGGAAATATGTACGAGCAGTACTTC	TRBD1	.	TRBJ2-7	TRBV6-2/TRBV6-3
CASSLRRDRTPEPQHF	TGTGCCAGCAGCTTAAGGCGGGACAGGACACCGGAGCCCCAGCATTTT	TRBD1	.	TRBJ1-5	TRBV5-5
CASSQEWTGGEHRPQHF	TGCGCCAGCAGCCAAGAATGGACAGGGGGCGAACATCGGCCCCAGCATTTT	TRBD1	.	TRBJ1-5	TRBV4-1
CSAPIAGVSYEQYF	TGCAGTGCACCGATAGCGGGAGTCTCCTACGAGCAGTACTTC	TRBD2	.	TRBJ2-7	TRBV20-1
CSARGDFQAYEQYF	TGCAGTGCTAGAGGGGACTTCCAGGCCTACGAGCAGTACTTC	.	many	TRBJ2-7	TRBV20-1
CASSPTNSHASYEQYF	TGTGCCAGCAGCCCGACCAACAGCCATGCCTCCTACGAGCAGTACTTC	.	.	TRBJ2-7	TRBV3-1
CATSSGGLEAFF	TGTGCCACCAGCAGTGGAGGGCTCGAGGCTTTCTTT	.	.	TRBJ1-1	TRBV15
CASSLAYGTQQPQHF	TGTGCCAGCAGCTTAGCCTACGGGACCCAACAGCCCCAGCATTTT	.	few	TRBJ1-5	TRBV7-9
CASSYYRTGTYEQYF	TGTGCCAGCAGTTACTACCGTACAGGGACCTACGAGCAGTACTTC	.	many	TRBJ2-7	TRBV6-2/TRBV6-3
CASSTLGEGYTF	TGTGCCAGCAGTACGTTGGGGGAGGGCTACACCTTC	.	.	TRBJ1-2	TRBV28
CASSLAGAGFGPQHF	TGTGCCAGCAGCTTGGCAGGGGCAGGCTTCGGGCCCCAGCATTTT	.	.	TRBJ1-5	TRBV5-5
CSAQGSGNQPQHF	TGCAGTGCCCAGGGGAGTGGCAATCAGCCCCAGCATTTT	.	many	TRBJ1-5	TRBV20-1
CASSYPTSTVSYNEQFF	TGTGCCAGCAGTTACCCCACTAGCACGGTCTCCTACAATGAGCAGTTCTTC	.	few	TRBJ2-1	TRBV6-2/TRBV6-3
CASSFLAAGLYGYTF	TGTGCCAGCAGTTTCCTAGCAGCCGGGCTCTATGGCTACACCTTC	.	.	TRBJ1-2	TRBV27
CATSDYTEQETQYF	TGTGCCACCAGTGATTACACAGAGCAAGAGACCCAGTACTTC	.	many	TRBJ2-5	TRBV24-1
CASSSTGASSYEQYF	TGTGCCAGCAGCTCGACAGGGGCCAGCTCCTACGAGCAGTACTTC	TRBD1	few	TRBJ2-7	TRBV28
CATSDLRVSHNEKLFF	TGTGCCACCAGTGATTTGCGGGTCAGCCATAATGAAAAACTGTTTTTT	.	many	TRBJ1-4	TRBV24-1
CASSQVVPSGGAAYEQYF	TGCGCCAGCAGCCAAGTGGTTCCTAGCGGGGGCGCCGCCTACGAGCAGTACTTC	TRBD2	few	TRBJ2-7	TRBV4-3
CSARDRGYYEQYF	TGCAGTGCTAGAGACAGGGGCTACTACGAGCAGTACTTC	.	many	TRBJ2-7	TRBV20-1
CASSYSTRQFF	TGTGCCAGCAGTTACTCGACGCGGCAGTTCTTC	.	few	TRBJ2-1	TRBV6-2/TRBV6-3
CASSFVRDKDGYTF	TGTGCCAGCAGTTTCGTCAGGGATAAGGATGGCTACACCTTC	.	many	TRBJ1-2	TRBV12-3/TRBV12-4